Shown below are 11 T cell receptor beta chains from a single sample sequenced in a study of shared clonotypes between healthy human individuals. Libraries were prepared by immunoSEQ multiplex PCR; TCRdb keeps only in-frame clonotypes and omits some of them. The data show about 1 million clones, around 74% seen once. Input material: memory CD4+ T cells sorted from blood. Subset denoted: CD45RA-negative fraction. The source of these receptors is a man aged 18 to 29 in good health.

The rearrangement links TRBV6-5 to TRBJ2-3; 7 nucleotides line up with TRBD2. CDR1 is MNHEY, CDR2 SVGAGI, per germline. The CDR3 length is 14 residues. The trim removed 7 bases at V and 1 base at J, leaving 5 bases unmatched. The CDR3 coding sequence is TGTGCCAGCAAAGTTACTAGCGGCACAGATACGCAGTATTTT. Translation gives CASKVTSGTDTQYF.

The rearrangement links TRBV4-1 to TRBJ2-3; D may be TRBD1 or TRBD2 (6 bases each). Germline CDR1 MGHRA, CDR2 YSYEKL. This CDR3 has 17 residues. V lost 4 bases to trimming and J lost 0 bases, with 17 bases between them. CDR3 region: CASSLLKGGPSTDTQYF. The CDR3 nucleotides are TGCGCCAGCAGCCTCCTCAAGGGGGGCCCGAGCACAGATACGCAGTATTTT.

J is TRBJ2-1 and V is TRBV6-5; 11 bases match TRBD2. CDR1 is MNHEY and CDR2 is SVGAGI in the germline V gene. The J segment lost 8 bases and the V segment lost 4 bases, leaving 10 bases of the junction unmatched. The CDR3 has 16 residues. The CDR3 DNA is TGTGCCAGCAGTTTCAGGTCTAGCGGGAGGTTCGATGAGCAGTTCTTC. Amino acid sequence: CASSFRSSGRFDEQFF.

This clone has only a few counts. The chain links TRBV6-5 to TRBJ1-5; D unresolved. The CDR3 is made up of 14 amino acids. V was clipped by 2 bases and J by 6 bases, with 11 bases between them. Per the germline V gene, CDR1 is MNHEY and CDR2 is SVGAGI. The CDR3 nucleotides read TGTGCCAGCAGTTACGTGGAGGCGGGTCAGCCCCAGCATTTT. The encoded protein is CASSYVEAGQPQHF.

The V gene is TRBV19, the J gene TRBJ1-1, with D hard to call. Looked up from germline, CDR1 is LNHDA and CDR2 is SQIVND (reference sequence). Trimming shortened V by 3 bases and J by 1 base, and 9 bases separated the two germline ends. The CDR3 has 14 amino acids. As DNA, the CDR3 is TGTGCCAGTAGTATGGTCGGGGAGAACACTGAAGCTTTCTTT. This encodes CASSMVGENTEAFF.

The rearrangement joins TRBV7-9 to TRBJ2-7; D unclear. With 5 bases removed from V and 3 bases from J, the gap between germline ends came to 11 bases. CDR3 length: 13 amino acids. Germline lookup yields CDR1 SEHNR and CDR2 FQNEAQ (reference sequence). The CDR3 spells CASSPDTYYEQYF. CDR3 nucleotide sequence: TGTGCCAGCAGCCCCGACACGTACTACGAGCAGTACTTC.

The CDR3 DNA reads as TGTGCCAGCTCTTCTGTGGGCGGCAATCAGCCCCAGCATTTT. Translated: CASSSVGGNQPQHF. The V call is TRBV18, the J call TRBJ1-5; D is ambiguous. This CDR3 comprises 14 residues. The germline V gene has CDR1 KGHSH and CDR2 LQKENI. The V end was cut by 6 bases, the J end by 2 bases, with 11 bases between.

Here the CDR3 reads CASRDFRYNEQFF. CDR3 nucleotides: TGTGCCAGCCGGGACTTTAGATACAATGAGCAGTTCTTC. The V gene is TRBV11-2, the J gene TRBJ2-1, with D perhaps matching TRBD2 (6 bases). Trimming pared 8 bases from V and 4 bases from J, leaving 12 bases between. The CDR3 contains 13 residues. Germline loops: CDR1 SGHAT, CDR2 FQNNGV.

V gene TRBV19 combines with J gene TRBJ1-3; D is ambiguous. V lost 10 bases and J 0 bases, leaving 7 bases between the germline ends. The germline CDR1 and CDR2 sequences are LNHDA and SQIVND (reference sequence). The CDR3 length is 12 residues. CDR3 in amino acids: CATQTSGNTIYF. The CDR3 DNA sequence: TGTGCCACCCAGACCTCTGGAAACACCATATATTTT.

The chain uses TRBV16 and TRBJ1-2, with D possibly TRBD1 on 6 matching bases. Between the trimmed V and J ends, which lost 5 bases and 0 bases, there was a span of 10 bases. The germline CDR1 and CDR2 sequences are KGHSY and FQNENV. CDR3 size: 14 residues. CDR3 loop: CASSRAGANYGYTF. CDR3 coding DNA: TGTGCCAGCAGCAGGGCAGGGGCTAACTATGGCTACACCTTC.

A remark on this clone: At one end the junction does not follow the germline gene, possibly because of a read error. The CDR3 protein is CAWSVLRGQQTQYF. Here the CDR3 DNA reads TGTGCCTGGAGTGTTCTGAGGGGCCAACAGACCCAGTACTTC. The chain employs TRBV30 and TRBJ2-5; D assignment may be TRBD1 or TRBD2 (5 bases each). The CDR3 contains 14 residues. The germline V gene has CDR1 GTSNPN and CDR2 SVGIG (reference sequence). Looking up the rest from reference TRBV30 and TRBJ2-5 gives the full variable domain: SQTIHQWPATLVQPVGSPLSLECTVEGTSNPNLYWYRQAAGRGLQLLFYSVGIGQISSEVPQNLSASRPQDRQFILSSKKLLLSDSGFYLCAWSVLRGQQTQYFGPGTRLLVL.